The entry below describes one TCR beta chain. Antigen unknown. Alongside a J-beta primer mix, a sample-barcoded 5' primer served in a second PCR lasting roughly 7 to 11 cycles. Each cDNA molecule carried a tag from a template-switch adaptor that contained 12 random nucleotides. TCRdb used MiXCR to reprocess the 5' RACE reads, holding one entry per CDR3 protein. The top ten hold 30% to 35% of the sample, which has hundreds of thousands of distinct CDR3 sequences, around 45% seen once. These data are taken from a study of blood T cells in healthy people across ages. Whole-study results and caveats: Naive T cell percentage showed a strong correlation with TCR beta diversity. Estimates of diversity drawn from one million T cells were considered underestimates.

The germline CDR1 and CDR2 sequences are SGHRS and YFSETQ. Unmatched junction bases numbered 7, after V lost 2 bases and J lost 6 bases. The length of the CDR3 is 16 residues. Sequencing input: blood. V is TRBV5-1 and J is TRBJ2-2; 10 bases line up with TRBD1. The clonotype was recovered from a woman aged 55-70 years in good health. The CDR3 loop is CASSFGQGGIPGELFF. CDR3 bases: TGCGCCAGCAGCTTCGGACAGGGGGGGATCCCCGGGGAGCTGTTTTTT.